The rows below give T cell receptor beta chains drawn from one sample of a study of cytomegalovirus exposure and HLA in healthy donors. Sequencing used immunoSEQ multiplex PCR; TCRdb keeps in-frame clones, though not all of them. The table shows some 86,000 clones, with approximately 94% occurring only once. The specimen was PBMCs. These TCRs come from a woman in her twenties or thirties in good health and CMV-seronegative. CDR3s leave out the opening cysteine and the closing phenylalanine or tryptophan.

v_call,cdr3_aa
TRBV5-4,ASSLKLAERETQY
TRBV5-6,ASRSLAGRGYNEQF
TRBV5-1,ASRFSRTGDTGELF
TRBV25-1,ASSQGGYVYNEQF
TRBV29-1,SVEAPIGNTIY
TRBV6-6,ASSPGQGNTIY
TRBV5-1,ASSLTPGQGDQF
TRBV19,ASSPSGLGNSPLH
TRBV30,ACSRLADTQY
TRBV2,ASSWTGMIYEQY
TRBV9,ASSVRPSGGKETQY
TRBV7-9,ASSPQLAGGTDTQY
TRBV7-2,ASSKIQGATYEQY
TRBV5-1,ASSIQMNTEAF
TRBV9,ASSGGLRGQETQY
TRBV23-1,ASTKWGRERGNQPQH
TRBV5-1,ASSLGLGSGTDTQY
TRBV14,ASSQEPGLATEAF
TRBV7-3,ASSFRGGTGVYEQY
TRBV5-4,ASSLLTSQETQY
TRBV10-3,AISEFGGGGYNEQF